Shown below are 7 T cell receptor beta chains from a single sample sequenced in a study of CD8+ T cells in alopecia areata. cDNA serving as the sequencing template came from extracted, reverse transcribed RNA. Profiling relied on immunoSEQ multiplex PCR, and the TCRdb table lists in-frame clones only, not all of them. Here the sample spans around 34,000 clones, approximately 58% being singletons. The source material was NKG2D-high CD8+ T cells sorted from blood. These receptors were obtained from a human donor with alopecia areata.

This chain links TRBV7-9 with TRBJ2-3, with D possibly called TRBD1 or TRBD2 (6 bases each). The V gene lost 4 bases and the J gene lost 6 bases, with 20 bases spanning the gap. The V gene's germline CDR1 is SEHNR and CDR2 FQNEAQ (reference sequence). CDR3 length: 16 residues. The CDR3 reads CASSSGRGGDSDTQYF. CDR3 DNA sequence: TGTGCCAGCAGCTCCGGCAGGGGAGGAGATTCTGATACGCAGTATTTT.

This chain links TRBV19 with TRBJ1-6; D call uncertain. The CDR3 is 15 amino acids. The V end was cut by 4 bases, the J end by 6 bases, with 13 bases between. CDR1 is LNHDA, CDR2 SQIVND, per germline (reference sequence). The CDR3 region is CASSTRVRPNSPLHF. CDR3 in DNA: TGTGCCAGTAGTACGAGGGTTCGGCCTAATTCACCCCTCCACTTT.

V gene TRBV9 combines with J gene TRBJ1-5; no firm D call. Germline V gene lookup returns CDR1 SGDLS and CDR2 YYNGEE. The CDR3 extends over 13 amino acids. Trimming removed 2 bases at V and 3 bases at J, with 6 bases between. The CDR3 nucleotides are TGTGCCAGCAGCGTGAGCAACAATCAGCCCCAGCATTTT. This gives the protein CASSVSNNQPQHF.

The chain uses TRBV15 and TRBJ2-7; D unclear. The CDR3 contains 15 residues. CDR1 LNHNV and CDR2 YYDKDF come from the germline V gene (reference sequence). With 0 bases removed from V and 2 bases from J, the gap between germline ends came to 11 bases. As DNA, the CDR3 is TGTGCCACCAGCAGAGATTTGGGTACAACCTACGAGCAGTACTTC. As protein: CATSRDLGTTYEQYF.

The J gene is TRBJ2-3, the V gene TRBV7-2, with 10 bases aligning to TRBD2. With 5 bases clipped from V and 0 bases from J, the junction kept 2 bases outside the gene matches. This CDR3 is 15 amino acids long. Germline CDR1 reads SGHTA; CDR2 reads FQGNSA. The CDR3 region has the DNA TGTGCCAGCAGCCTGACTAGCGGGAGCACAGATACGCAGTATTTT. Its protein product is CASSLTSGSTDTQYF. The whole variable domain, filled in from reference TRBV7-2 and TRBJ2-3, reads GAGVSQSPSNKVTEKGKDVELRCDPISGHTALYWYRQSLGQGLEFLIYFQGNSAPDKSGLPSDRFSAERTGGSVSTLTIQRTQQEDSAVYLCASSLTSGSTDTQYFGPGTRLTVL.

The J gene is TRBJ2-1, the V gene TRBV7-9; 10 positions agree with TRBD1. CDR3 size: 15 residues. The germline CDR1 and CDR2 sequences are SEHNR and FQNEAQ (reference sequence). Trimming removed 3 bases from V and 6 bases from J; junction bases left unmatched: 5. The CDR3 nucleotides are TGTGCCAGCAGCTTCCTTTGGACAGGGGGCAATGAGCAGTTCTTC. Protein: CASSFLWTGGNEQFF.

This chain uses TRBV13 with TRBJ2-1; 7 bases are shared with TRBD2. CDR1 PRHDT and CDR2 FYEKMQ come from the germline V gene (reference sequence). J lost 7 bases, V lost 5 bases, and 14 bases had no gene match. This CDR3 has 16 residues. In DNA, the CDR3 is TGTGCCAGCAGCCTCCGTGCGTCTAGCGGCTTTAATGAGCAGTTCTTC. Translation gives CASSLRASSGFNEQFF.